These 32 T cell receptor beta chains were sequenced from one sample in a study of identical twins. Each CDR3 protein is one row after TCRdb ran MiXCR on the 5' RACE reads. The sample carries 1,800,000 or so distinct CDR3 sequences, about 30% recorded once. Sequenced input: cord blood. The receptors come from a newborn girl in good health.

Points on this clonotype: A clone one base away is much larger, so this may be a read error. The rearrangement joins TRBV5-1 to TRBJ2-1; the match to TRBD2 covers 8 bases. The J call is uncertain, as TRBJ2-7 better fits the DNA end. CDR3 length: 16 residues. Germline CDR1 is SGHRS and CDR2 is YFSETQ. CDR3 in DNA: TGCGCCAGCAGCGATAGAAGCGGGAGCTCCTACAATGAGCAGTACTTC. Its translation is CASSDRSGSSYNEQYF.

The chain is built from TRBV19 and TRBJ2-4, with D maybe TRBD1 (6 bases). The DNA end is a closer match to TRBJ2-7, so the J assignment may be wrong. The CDR3 has 14 amino acids. The germline V gene has CDR1 LNHDA and CDR2 SQIVND (reference sequence). The CDR3 DNA sequence: TGTGCCAGTAGTATCACGGGACACTCCTACGAGCAGTACTTC. Translation: CASSITGHSYEQYF.

About this clonotype itself: Germline and junction disagree at one end, which may indicate a read error. J is TRBJ1-1 and V is TRBV10-3, with 7 nucleotides matching TRBD1. The V gene's germline CDR1 is ENHRY and CDR2 SYGVKD. This CDR3 has 15 residues. CDR3 coding DNA: TGTGCCGTCAGTGAGCCCCGGACAGGTCGGACTGAAGCTTTCTTT. Its protein product is CAVSEPRTGRTEAFF.

The chain carries TRBV7-9 and TRBJ1-2, with 8 bases matching TRBD1. The CDR3 runs to 13 residues. CDR1 SEHNR and CDR2 FQNEAQ come from the germline V gene (reference sequence). V lost 5 bases, J lost 7 bases, and 6 bases stayed unmatched. The CDR3 here is CASSETGVSGYTF. The CDR3 DNA follows: TGTGCCAGCAGCGAGACAGGGGTCAGTGGCTACACCTTC.

The rearrangement joins TRBV28 to TRBJ2-2, with 13 bases matching TRBD2. This CDR3 comprises 17 residues. V shed 3 bases, J shed 7 bases, and the junction held 8 bases outside the gene matches. The germline V gene encodes CDR1 MDHEN and CDR2 SYDVKM. In DNA, the CDR3 is TGTGCCAGCAGTTTTCCTGGACTAGCGGGAGCGAGCGGGGAGCTGTTTTTT. Translation: CASSFPGLAGASGELFF.

This clonotype has only one observation. The chain carries TRBV12-3 or TRBV12-4 and TRBJ2-1; 10 bases are shared with TRBD2. J gave up 0 bases and V 11 bases, and 19 bases lay outside the gene matches. The CDR3 runs to 19 residues. In DNA, the CDR3 is TGTGCCGGCCTCAGAGGGTTAAGTAGCGGGGGGAGCTCCTACAATGAGCAGTTCTTC. Amino acid sequence: CAGLRGLSSGGSSYNEQFF.

This clonotype was found a few times. The genes are TRBV28 and TRBJ2-3, with D perhaps given as TRBD1 or TRBD2 (5 bases each). Germline V lookup: CDR1 MDHEN, CDR2 SYDVKM. The CDR3 extends over 17 amino acids. Between the trimmed V and J ends, which lost 1 base and 2 bases, there was a span of 16 bases. The DNA of the CDR3 is TGTGCCAGCAGTTTATTTGGGGGTGGGGTTTACACAGATACGCAGTATTTT. It yields the protein CASSLFGGGVYTDTQYF.

This clonotype was detected many times. This sequence joins TRBV20-1 and TRBJ2-6; no clear D. Germline CDR1 and CDR2: DFQATT and SNEGSKA (reference sequence). V was cut by 3 bases and J by 0 bases, with 6 bases left in between. The CDR3 runs 14 residues. CDR3 sequence reads: CSASLSSGANVLTF. In DNA, the CDR3 is TGCAGTGCTAGTTTAAGCTCTGGGGCCAACGTCCTGACTTTC.

This clonotype was recorded a few times. The CDR3, as DNA: TGTGCCAGCAGTCGAATAGCGGCCTCCTACAATGAGCAGTTCTTC. The encoded protein is CASSRIAASYNEQFF. This chain connects TRBV12-3 or TRBV12-4 to TRBJ2-1; D is perhaps TRBD2 (6 bases). This CDR3 spans 15 amino acids. Trimming took off 5 bases at V and 0 bases at J, with 11 bases between the two ends.

This clonotype was recorded once. V is TRBV5-1 and J is TRBJ2-7, with D perhaps given as TRBD1 or TRBD2 (5 bases each). The germline V gene has CDR1 SGHRS and CDR2 YFSETQ. The V gene lost 5 bases and the J gene lost 0 bases, with 12 bases spanning the gap. CDR3 length equals 14 residues. CDR3 sequence: CASRSGAVSYEQYF. In nucleotides, the CDR3 is TGCGCCAGCAGATCCGGGGCAGTCTCCTACGAGCAGTACTTC.

This sequence joins TRBV6-5 and TRBJ1-2; unclear D gene. Germline CDR1 and CDR2: MNHEY and SVGAGI. Trimming cost V 7 bases and J 8 bases, with 14 bases left between them. The CDR3 contains 12 residues. The CDR3 region is CASTTEDGGYTF. In DNA, the CDR3 is TGTGCCAGCACCACGGAAGATGGCGGCTACACCTTC.

This clonotype has ten or more counts. The chain joins TRBV24-1 to TRBJ2-1; 8 nucleotides match TRBD1. The CDR3 covers 14 residues. From germline, CDR1 is KGHDR and CDR2 SFDVKD. V lost 5 bases to trimming and J lost 4 bases; unmatched junction nucleotides: 3. CDR3: CATSAGTGYNEQFF. CDR3 in DNA: TGTGCCACCAGTGCCGGGACAGGTTACAATGAGCAGTTCTTC.

At least ten counts were recorded for this clonotype. The chain employs TRBV20-1 and TRBJ2-1; 13 nucleotides agree with TRBD2. Germline V gives CDR1 DFQATT, CDR2 SNEGSKA (reference sequence). Germline trimming cut 2 bases from V and 0 bases from J; bases unmatched to any gene: 10. CDR3 length: 19 amino acids. The CDR3 DNA is TGCAGTGCTAGACCACTAGCGGGAGGGGCTTCTGGCTCCTACAATGAGCAGTTCTTC. Its translation: CSARPLAGGASGSYNEQFF.

The CDR3 DNA reads as TGTGCCAGCAGTCCAAAGCGGGGGGGCGCCTATGAGCAGTTCTTC. It encodes CASSPKRGGAYEQFF. The gene calls are TRBV27 and TRBJ2-1; 10 nucleotides match TRBD2. Germline assignment: CDR1 MNHEY and CDR2 SMNVEV (reference sequence). This CDR3 spans 15 amino acids. The junction had 9 bases not matched to a gene; V was cut back by 5 bases and J by 8 bases.

J is TRBJ1-1 and V is TRBV20-1, with TRBD1 matching over 8 bases. With 0 bases clipped from V and 1 base from J, the junction kept 4 bases outside the gene matches. Germline CDR1 is DFQATT and CDR2 is SNEGSKA (reference sequence). This CDR3 contains 15 residues. The DNA for the CDR3 is TGCAGTGCTAGAGAACCTGGGACAGGGAACACTGAAGCTTTCTTT. It is translated as CSAREPGTGNTEAFF.

This chain links TRBV6-2 or TRBV6-3 with TRBJ2-5, with 8 bases identical to TRBD2. TRBJ2-7 matches the DNA end more closely, so the J call is doubtful. Germline assignment: CDR1 MNHEY and CDR2 SVGEGT. This CDR3 is built from 16 residues. The DNA for the CDR3 is TGTGCCAGCAGTTATTGGAGCCGGGGGGGTAGCTACGAGCAGTACTTC. This translates into CASSYWSRGGSYEQYF.

The J gene is TRBJ2-7, the V gene TRBV3-1, with TRBD2 identical over 7 bases. J lost 4 bases, V lost 1 base, and 4 bases had no gene match. The CDR3 sequence is 14 residues long. From germline, CDR1 is LGHDT and CDR2 YNNKEL (reference sequence). The CDR3 sequence: CASSQASGNYEQYF. DNA of the CDR3: TGTGCCAGCAGCCAAGCCAGCGGGAATTACGAGCAGTACTTC.

This clonotype was counted at least ten times. The CDR3 coding sequence is TGTGCCAGCAGTCTTTTGGGGGTCCACGAGCAGTACTTC. This encodes CASSLLGVHEQYF. J is TRBJ2-7 and V is TRBV12-3 or TRBV12-4, with D possibly called TRBD1 or TRBD2 (5 bases each). Trimming took off 5 bases at V and 5 bases at J, with 13 bases between the two ends. The CDR3 covers 13 residues.

The V and J genes are TRBV10-3 and TRBJ2-1; TRBD2 matches 8 bases. The V gene end was trimmed by 10 bases and the J gene end by 4 bases; junction bases not matched to a gene: 9. The CDR3 length is 14 residues. Germline CDR1 and CDR2: ENHRY and SYGVKD. The CDR3 nucleotides read TGTGCCACCCAGGGGAGCGGGGGTTACAATGAGCAGTTCTTC. This encodes CATQGSGGYNEQFF.

The chain carries TRBV11-2 and TRBJ1-3; D is uncertain. Trimming removed 3 bases from V and 5 bases from J, with 11 bases in between. The CDR3 contains 14 residues. Germline-derived CDR1 and CDR2 are SGHAT and FQNNGV. CDR3: CASSFVQARNTIYF. The CDR3 nucleotides are TGTGCCAGCAGCTTCGTGCAGGCCCGAAACACCATATATTTT.

V gene TRBV21-1 combines with J gene TRBJ1-6. TRBV21-1 is a pseudogene. This CDR3 comprises 12 residues. The chain's CDR3 is CASSLHHGALHF. In DNA, the CDR3 is TGTGCCAGCAGCCTTCACCACGGGGCCCTCCACTTT.

The V call is TRBV10-2, the J call TRBJ2-1; D not resolved. Germline V gene sequence: CDR1 WSHSY, CDR2 SAAADI. The CDR3 sequence is 12 residues long. Trimming removed 8 bases at V and 7 bases at J, with 12 bases between. The CDR3: CASWINENEQFF. CDR3 DNA: TGCGCCAGCTGGATTAATGAGAATGAGCAGTTCTTC.

This clonotype appeared a few times. The V and J genes are TRBV7-2 and TRBJ1-1; D is unclear. Looked up from germline, CDR1 is SGHTA and CDR2 is FQGNSA. Deletions cut 7 bases from V and 5 bases from J, with 17 bases between. The CDR3 contains 14 residues. Written as DNA, the CDR3 is TGTGCCAGCACCCCCTTGGTTAGAGGGACTGAAGCTTTCTTT. Its translation is CASTPLVRGTEAFF.

In its sample, this clonotype was seen many times. In nucleotides, the CDR3 is TGTGCCAGCAGTTACTCGTCATTCCTAGCTCAACCCTACAATGAGCAGTTCTTC. It yields the protein CASSYSSFLAQPYNEQFF. This chain connects TRBV6-2 or TRBV6-3 to TRBJ2-1, with a possible D match to TRBD2 (5 bases). The CDR3 consists of 18 residues. V was pared by 0 bases and J by 2 bases, with 17 bases between. The V gene's germline CDR1 is MNHEY and CDR2 SVGEGT.

This clonotype occurred a few times. The V gene is TRBV5-1, the J gene TRBJ2-1, with 10 bases fitting TRBD2. The length of the CDR3 is 17 residues. The J segment lost 7 bases and the V segment lost 0 bases, leaving 10 bases of the junction unmatched. CDR1 and CDR2 from the germline V gene are SGHRS and YFSETQ. The DNA of the CDR3 is TGCGCCAGCAGCTTGGCTCCTAGCGGGAGAGGTTGGAATGAGCAGTTCTTC. It codes for CASSLAPSGRGWNEQFF. Full variable domain (remainder filled in from reference TRBV5-1 and TRBJ2-1): KAGVTQTPRYLIKTRGQQVTLSCSPISGHRSVSWYQQTPGQGLQFLFEYFSETQRNKGNFPGRFSGRQFSNSRSEMNVSTLELGDSALYLCASSLAPSGRGWNEQFFGPGTRLTVL.

This sequence joins TRBV5-1 and TRBJ2-3; 12 positions match TRBD1. The J segment lost 2 bases and the V segment lost 4 bases, leaving 5 bases of the junction unmatched. The CDR3 covers 16 residues. CDR1 and CDR2 (germline): SGHRS, YFSETQ. The CDR3 loop is CASSPRDRGPTDTQYF. CDR3 nucleotides: TGCGCCAGCAGCCCCCGGGACAGGGGGCCCACAGATACGCAGTATTTT.

This chain links TRBV6-5 with TRBJ2-1; D is perhaps TRBD2 (6 bases). The CDR3 spans 16 residues. V was clipped by 4 bases and J by 0 bases, with 13 bases between them. Germline CDR1 reads MNHEY; CDR2 reads SVGAGI. In nucleotides, the CDR3 is TGTGCCAGCAGTTTTTTGGAGGGAAGCTCCTACAATGAGCAGTTCTTC. It specifies CASSFLEGSSYNEQFF.

In this sample, this clonotype turned up a few times. The rearrangement uses TRBV12-3 or TRBV12-4 and TRBJ2-1; D is uncertain. This CDR3 region has 16 residues. With 3 bases removed from V and 4 bases from J, the gap between germline ends came to 16 bases. CDR3 residues: CASSLRQSLWYNEQFF. As DNA, the CDR3 is TGTGCCAGCAGTTTGAGGCAGTCCTTATGGTACAATGAGCAGTTCTTC.

This chain connects TRBV5-1 to TRBJ2-5; 10 bases match TRBD2. V was pared by 4 bases and J by 11 bases, with 14 bases of the junction left unmatched. CDR1 is SGHRS and CDR2 is YFSETQ in the germline V gene. There are 15 residues in the CDR3. The CDR3 sequence: CASSRGLAPTNEQYF. Here the CDR3 DNA reads TGCGCCAGCAGCCGGGGACTAGCGCCTACCAATGAGCAGTACTTC.

A note on this clonotype: Being one base from a much bigger clone, this may be a read error. This chain links TRBV5-1 with TRBJ2-4, with D uncertain. The assigned J gene may be wrong: the sequence end matches TRBJ2-5 better. This CDR3 region has 17 residues. Germline V lookup: CDR1 SGHRS, CDR2 YFSETQ. CDR3 sequence (DNA): TGCGCCAGCGCCCCGAGGACCTCTAAGAGTTTCCAAGAGACCCAGTACTTC. This gives the protein CASAPRTSKSFQETQYF.

This clonotype was observed a few times. The genes are TRBV10-3 and TRBJ2-1, with 13 positions matching TRBD2. The CDR3 runs 18 residues. Per the germline V gene, CDR1 is ENHRY and CDR2 is SYGVKD. V gave up 0 bases and J gave up 0 bases; unmatched junction bases: 2. CDR3 nucleotide sequence: TGTGCCATCAGTGAGTCGGGACTAGCGGGGAGCTCCTACAATGAGCAGTTCTTC. It encodes CAISESGLAGSSYNEQFF.

This clonotype was recorded once. One junction end does not reproduce the germline sequence, and a read error may be involved. CDR3 protein: CASSQDFGTGGPGASVLTF. The CDR3 DNA follows: TGTGCCAGCAGCCAAGATTTTGGGACAGGGGGCCCTGGGGCCAGCGTCCTGACTTTC. This chain connects TRBV4-2 to TRBJ2-6, with 12 bases fitting TRBD1. CDR1 LGHNA and CDR2 YNFKEQ come from the germline V gene. The CDR3 loop spans 19 amino acids.